These 19 T cell receptor beta chains share one sample of origin, sequenced in a study of long-term antiretroviral therapy in people with HIV. An immunoSEQ assay, version v3.0, was performed at survey level. Profiling relied on immunoSEQ multiplex PCR, and the TCRdb table lists in-frame clones only, not all of them. The sample consists of roughly 40,000 clones, less than 90% of them appearing once. Sample: unsorted PBMCs, taken just before starting antiretroviral therapy. These receptors all come from a woman under 30 with HIV.

The chain links TRBV13 to TRBJ1-2, with D unclear. The germline CDR1 and CDR2 sequences are PRHDT and FYEKMQ (reference sequence). The V end lost 5 bases, the J end lost 2 bases, and 6 bases lay between the germline ends. This CDR3 contains 12 residues. The CDR3 protein is CASSLGNYGYTF. The CDR3 nucleotides are TGTGCCAGCAGCCTGGGGAACTATGGCTACACCTTC.

The rearrangement uses TRBV27 and TRBJ2-1; TRBD2 matches 8 bases. Germline-derived CDR1 and CDR2 are MNHEY and SMNVEV (reference sequence). The CDR3 runs to 14 residues. The V segment lost 8 bases and the J segment 7 bases; nucleotides outside the gene matches: 10. The CDR3 here is CASAPGGPRNEQFF. CDR3 sequence (DNA): TGTGCCAGCGCCCCGGGAGGGCCTAGGAATGAGCAGTTCTTC.

This clone was detected a few times. The DNA for the CDR3 is TGTGCCAGCTTGGGGACAGGGAGTCAGCCCCAGCATTTT. The encoded protein is CASLGTGSQPQHF. The gene calls are TRBV28 and TRBJ1-5, with 9 bases identical to TRBD1. J was trimmed by 6 bases and V by 8 bases; bases with no gene match: 5. Germline CDR1 is MDHEN and CDR2 is SYDVKM. The CDR3 runs 13 residues.

CDR3 sequence (DNA): TGTGCCAGCAGCCCGCGGGACACCTCTAACTATGGCTACACCTTC. It yields the protein CASSPRDTSNYGYTF. This chain links TRBV16 with TRBJ1-2; D may be TRBD1 (6 bases). V lost 4 bases and J 0 bases, leaving 12 bases between the germline ends. Germline CDR1 and CDR2: KGHSY and FQNENV. This CDR3 has 15 residues. Full variable domain (missing parts from reference TRBV16 and TRBJ1-2): GEEVAQTPKHLVRGEGQKAKLYCAPIKGHSYVFWYQQVLKNEFKFLISFQNENVFDETGMPKERFSAKCLPNSPCSLEIQATKLEDSAVYFCASSPRDTSNYGYTFGSGTRLTVV.

The chain recombines TRBV4-3 with TRBJ1-2, with 9 bases aligning to TRBD1. The J segment lost 4 bases and the V segment lost 2 bases, leaving 8 bases of the junction unmatched. CDR3 size: 16 residues. Germline V CDR1 and CDR2: LGHNA, YSLEER. The CDR3 here is CASSQSARTGAYGYTF. CDR3 in DNA: TGCGCCAGCAGCCAAAGTGCGCGGACAGGGGCCTATGGCTACACCTTC.

V gene TRBV4-2 combines with J gene TRBJ2-2; possible D gene TRBD2, 5 bases. Per the germline V gene, CDR1 is LGHNA and CDR2 is YNFKEQ. The CDR3 has 16 residues. The V gene lost 2 bases and the J gene lost 3 bases, with 13 bases spanning the gap. The DNA for the CDR3 is TGTGCCAGCAGCCAAAACCCAGCCGGGGACACCGGGGAGCTGTTTTTT. This gives the protein CASSQNPAGDTGELFF.

V is TRBV27 and J is TRBJ1-1, with D tentatively TRBD1 (5 bases). This CDR3 is built from 15 residues. V was clipped by 1 base and J by 0 bases, with 9 bases between them. Germline V gene sequence: CDR1 MNHEY, CDR2 SMNVEV (reference sequence). The CDR3 sequence: CASSLLGALNTEAFF. The CDR3 DNA reads as TGTGCCAGCAGTTTATTAGGGGCTTTGAACACTGAAGCTTTCTTT.

V usage is TRBV7-2 and J usage is TRBJ1-4; D unresolved. Germline CDR1 reads SGHTA; CDR2 reads FQGNSA. V gave up 1 base and J gave up 5 bases, with 8 bases separating them. The CDR3 sequence is 14 residues long. CDR3 nucleotides: TGTGCCAGCAGCTTAGTTTGGCAGAATGAAAAACTGTTTTTT. Translated: CASSLVWQNEKLFF.

The J gene is TRBJ2-7, the V gene TRBV19; TRBD2 aligns across 8 bases. Germline-derived CDR1 and CDR2 are LNHDA and SQIVND (reference sequence). The CDR3 is 19 amino acids. The V and J ends lost 3 bases and 7 bases, in that order; junction bases with no gene match: 23. CDR3 amino acids: CASSMVGRPGPAGAGEQYF. CDR3 coding DNA: TGTGCCAGTAGTATGGTTGGGCGTCCGGGACCAGCGGGAGCGGGGGAGCAGTACTTC.

Regarding this clone: The junction departs from germline at one end; a sequencing error may be responsible. This chain connects TRBV27 to TRBJ2-1; 14 bases align to TRBD2. In germline, CDR1 is MNHEY, CDR2 SMNVEV (reference sequence). CDR3 length: 13 amino acids. The CDR3 DNA follows: TGTGCCAGCAGTCCTCAGACTAGCGGGAGGGCGGTCTTC. Encoded protein: CASSPQTSGRAVF.

This clone was found once. The rearrangement links TRBV4-3 to TRBJ2-7; tentatively, D is TRBD2 (6 bases). This CDR3 has 15 residues. Germline CDR1 and CDR2: LGHNA and YSLEER. The V gene lost 1 base and the J gene lost 2 bases, with 12 bases spanning the gap. As DNA, the CDR3 is TGCGCCAGCAGCCAAGGAACGGCGGGGACCTACGAGCAGTACTTC. The encoded protein is CASSQGTAGTYEQYF.

The chain has TRBV7-9 and TRBJ2-7; D remains unclear. The germline V gene has CDR1 SEHNR and CDR2 FQNEAQ (reference sequence). This CDR3 has 15 amino acids. V lost 1 base to trimming and J lost 4 bases, with 14 bases between them. CDR3 in DNA: TGTGCCAGCAGCTTAGAGCAGGCCTGGAGATACGAGCAGTACTTC. Translation: CASSLEQAWRYEQYF.

The V and J genes are TRBV6-1 and TRBJ2-7; TRBD1 agrees at 8 bases. After removal of 0 bases from V and 3 bases from J, the junction contained 4 bases not matched to a gene. CDR3 length equals 15 residues. Germline CDR1 reads MNHNS; CDR2 reads SASEGT. The CDR3 DNA is TGTGCCAGCAGTGAAGCGACAGGGGTAGTCTACGAGCAGTACTTC. As protein: CASSEATGVVYEQYF.

This clone came up a few times. The chain's CDR3 is CASSDRFDTEAFF. The CDR3 nucleotides are TGTGCCAGCAGTGACCGCTTCGACACTGAAGCTTTCTTT. The chain is built from TRBV2 and TRBJ1-1, with D unresolved. The CDR3 has 13 residues. V was trimmed by 3 bases and J by 3 bases, leaving 8 bases between them. CDR1 and CDR2 from the germline V gene are SNHLY and FYNNEI.

V usage is TRBV11-2 and J usage is TRBJ2-7; D is uncertain. The V and J ends lost 1 base and 0 bases respectively, with 7 bases between them. The length of the CDR3 is 14 residues. Germline V CDR1 and CDR2: SGHAT, FQNNGV. For the CDR3, the DNA is TGTGCCAGCAGCTTAGTTGTCAACTCCTACGAGCAGTACTTC. This encodes CASSLVVNSYEQYF.

This rearrangement joins TRBV19 to TRBJ2-2, with 12 nucleotides matching TRBD2. The CDR3 length is 15 residues. The V gene end was trimmed by 5 bases and the J gene end by 6 bases; junction bases not matched to a gene: 4. In germline, CDR1 is LNHDA, CDR2 SQIVND (reference sequence). CDR3 amino acids: CASSPSSGRAGELFF. Written as DNA, the CDR3 is TGTGCCAGTAGTCCGTCTAGCGGGAGGGCCGGGGAGCTGTTTTTT.

This rearrangement joins TRBV5-1 to TRBJ2-5, with 10 bases aligning to TRBD1. From germline, CDR1 is SGHRS and CDR2 YFSETQ. This CDR3 has 16 residues. V lost 2 bases to trimming and J lost 5 bases; unmatched junction nucleotides: 9. The CDR3 sequence: CASSLQTGGYGETQYF. The CDR3 DNA follows: TGCGCCAGCAGCTTACAGACAGGGGGCTATGGGGAGACCCAGTACTTC.

The chain combines TRBV9 with TRBJ2-6, with 7 bases aligning to TRBD1. Germline CDR1 and CDR2: SGDLS and YYNGEE. This CDR3 has 16 amino acids. V shed 5 bases and J 2 bases; nucleotides not matched to a gene: 7. For the CDR3, the DNA is TGTGCCAGCAGTGGACAGGCCTTGGCTGGGGCCAACGTCCTGACTTTC. This codes for CASSGQALAGANVLTF.

This clone has only one observation. Other nucleotide sequences from this sample produce the same CDR3. Here the CDR3 DNA reads TGTGCCAGCAGCGTAGCAAGCGGGAGCACAGATACGCAGTATTTT. Its protein is CASSVASGSTDTQYF. The J gene is TRBJ2-3, the V gene TRBV9; a possible D gene is TRBD2 (6 bases). CDR3 length: 15 residues. Per the germline V gene, CDR1 is SGDLS and CDR2 is YYNGEE. Trimming took 0 bases from V and 0 from J, leaving 8 bases between them.